Listed below are T cell receptor beta chains from one sample, sequenced in a study of blood T cells in healthy people across ages. TCRdb passed the 5' RACE reads through MiXCR, listing each CDR3 protein once. The sample consists of about 290,000 distinct CDR3 sequences, about 25% of them appearing once. The sample taken for sequencing was blood. The origin of the receptors is a woman aged 70-85 years in good health. The CDR3 runs from the conserved cysteine through the conserved F or W. A D gene is named only where the DNA matches it firmly. Clone size is given for some rows only: seen once, a few or many times, or a class if the clone is expanded.

v_call	j_call	d_call	clone_size	cdr3_aa	cdr3_nt
TRBV4-2	TRBJ2-1	-	-	CASSQAARNEQFF	TGTGCCAGCAGCCAAGCAGCGCGAAATGAGCAGTTCTTC
TRBV28	TRBJ2-5	TRBD1	-	CASSLFLVSGQVEETQYF	TGTGCCAGCAGTTTATTTCTGGTCTCGGGACAGGTCGAAGAGACCCAGTACTTC
TRBV7-2	TRBJ2-1	TRBD2	few	CASSFGGLAGGLGYEQFF	TGTGCCAGCAGCTTCGGGGGACTAGCGGGAGGTCTTGGCTATGAGCAGTTCTTC
TRBV5-1	TRBJ2-1	-	few	CASSLGLGGTTGNEQFF	TGCGCCAGCAGCTTGGGCTTGGGCGGGACGACTGGGAATGAGCAGTTCTTC
TRBV28	TRBJ2-5	TRBD2	few	CASGTSRGLAFRKETQYF	TGTGCCAGCGGGACGAGTCGGGGACTAGCGTTTCGGAAAGAGACCCAGTACTTC
TRBV11-2	TRBJ1-5	-	-	CASSLKGGPQHF	TGTGCCAGCAGCTTGAAGGGGGGGCCCCAGCATTTT
TRBV12-3/TRBV12-4	TRBJ1-1	TRBD1	-	CASSWRTGPLNTEAFF	TGTGCCAGCAGTTGGAGGACAGGGCCCTTGAACACTGAAGCTTTCTTT
TRBV27	TRBJ2-5	TRBD1	-	CASSRDRGQTQYF	TGTGCCAGCAGCCGGGACAGGGGGCAGACCCAGTACTTC
TRBV29-1	TRBJ1-1	-	-	CSVVWSGTEAFF	TGCAGCGTTGTATGGTCAGGGACTGAAGCTTTCTTT
TRBV5-1	TRBJ2-7	-	-	CASSLGALVYEQYF	TGCGCCAGCAGCTTGGGAGCGTTGGTCTACGAGCAGTACTTC
TRBV20-1	TRBJ2-1	TRBD2	-	CSAEDASGKSNEQFF	TGCAGTGCCGAAGATGCTAGCGGGAAATCTAATGAGCAGTTCTTC
TRBV7-9	TRBJ2-6	TRBD2	-	CASRLADSGANVLTF	TGTGCCAGCCGCCTAGCGGACTCTGGGGCCAACGTCCTGACTTTC
TRBV7-7	TRBJ2-1	-	many	CASSLLGTAGSEQFF	TGTGCTAGCAGCTTATTAGGGACTGCGGGGAGTGAGCAGTTCTTC
TRBV7-2	TRBJ2-5	-	many	CASSLGSSQTQYF	TGTGCCAGCAGCTTAGGTTCCAGTCAGACCCAGTACTTC
TRBV14	TRBJ2-1	TRBD2	-	CAIPKSGAGEGNEQFF	TGTGCCATCCCCAAAAGCGGAGCGGGAGAGGGGAATGAGCAGTTCTTC
TRBV6-5	TRBJ1-2	-	many	CASSLQGGNGYTF	TGTGCCAGCAGTTTACAGGGAGGGAATGGCTACACCTTC
TRBV6-5	TRBJ1-2	-	-	CASSYKKGLPVRDGYTF	TGTGCCAGCAGTTACAAAAAGGGACTCCCCGTTAGGGATGGCTACACCTTC
TRBV5-1	TRBJ2-7	TRBD2	few	CASRGGSVSSYEQYF	TGCGCCAGCAGGGGAGGGTCAGTGAGCTCCTACGAGCAGTACTTC
TRBV7-2	TRBJ2-2	TRBD2	-	CASSSKSGRAAGELFF	TGTGCCAGCAGCTCAAAGAGCGGGAGGGCAGCCGGGGAGCTGTTTTTT
TRBV3-1	TRBJ1-1	-	once	CASSQERGLGTEAFF	TGTGCCAGCAGCCAAGAGCGAGGGCTCGGCACTGAAGCTTTCTTT
TRBV20-1	TRBJ1-3	-	-	CSAQRYSGNTIYF	TGCAGTGCACAGCGCTACTCTGGAAACACCATATATTTT
TRBV5-1	TRBJ2-7	TRBD1	few	CASSLVGTGIDEQYF	TGCGCCAGCAGCTTGGTCGGGACAGGGATTGACGAGCAGTACTTC
TRBV12-3/TRBV12-4	TRBJ2-1	TRBD2	few	CASSSQRLAEKGNEQFF	TGTGCCAGCAGTTCACAGAGACTAGCCGAAAAAGGCAATGAGCAGTTCTTC
TRBV12-3/TRBV12-4	TRBJ1-5	TRBD1	-	CASSSDRVFGQPQHF	TGTGCCAGCAGTTCGGACAGGGTTTTCGGTCAGCCCCAGCATTTT
TRBV29-1	TRBJ2-1	TRBD2	few	CSIRPTSGRNNERFF	TGCAGCATACGACCCACTAGCGGGAGAAACAATGAGCGGTTCTTC
TRBV2	TRBJ2-2	TRBD1	-	CASSFPGQGGTGELFF	TGTGCCAGCAGTTTTCCCGGACAGGGGGGAACCGGGGAGCTGTTTTTT
TRBV20-1	TRBJ2-5	-	-	CSAPRETQYF	TGCAGTGCCCCCCGGGAGACCCAGTACTTC